Below are 14 T cell receptor beta chains sequenced from a single sample in a study of blood T cells in healthy people across ages. For the second PCR, which ran for roughly 6 to 12 cycles, a sample-barcoded 5' primer and a J-beta primer mix were used. TCRdb itself ran the 5' RACE reads through MiXCR, one entry per CDR3 protein. The sample yields hundreds of thousands of distinct CDR3 sequences, approximately 49% seen once. Source material: blood. The receptors shown here come from a woman aged 55-69 years in good health.

This rearrangement joins TRBV20-1 to TRBJ2-3; no firm D call. CDR1 and CDR2 (germline): DFQATT, SNEGSKA (reference sequence). The CDR3 spans 12 residues. V was cut by 8 bases and J by 2 bases, with 11 bases left in between. The CDR3 DNA follows: TGCAGTAACCCGGGCGTCACAGATACGCAGTATTTT. Residues: CSNPGVTDTQYF.

Worth noting for this clonotype: Germline is not matched at one junction end, which may reflect a read error. The gene calls are TRBV7-9 and TRBJ1-4, with 11 bases fitting TRBD1. This CDR3 has 15 residues. From germline, CDR1 is SEHNR and CDR2 FQNEAQ (reference sequence). This chain's CDR3 is CANSSGQGEGEKLFF. In nucleotides, the CDR3 is TGTGCCAACAGCTCGGGACAGGGGGAGGGTGAAAAACTGTTTTTT.

This clonotype was observed a few times. The V gene is TRBV10-3, the J gene TRBJ1-4, with unresolved D. Between the trimmed V and J ends, which lost 2 bases and 0 bases, there was a span of 10 bases. This CDR3 has 16 residues. Germline assignment: CDR1 ENHRY and CDR2 SYGVKD. CDR3 coding DNA: TGTGCCATCAGTGAGCTAATAGGTGCAACTAATGAAAAACTGTTTTTT. The encoded protein is CAISELIGATNEKLFF.

This chain joins TRBV18 and TRBJ2-3, with 9 nucleotides matching TRBD2. CDR3 length: 17 residues. Trimming removed 1 base from V and 5 bases from J; junction bases left unmatched: 10. CDR1 is KGHSH, CDR2 LQKENI, per germline. The CDR3 spells CASSPLTAGGPGDTQYF. In DNA form, the CDR3 reads TGTGCCAGCTCACCACTGACGGCGGGAGGGCCAGGAGATACGCAGTATTTT.

V gene TRBV6-5 combines with J gene TRBJ2-7; D gene unclear. The length of the CDR3 is 12 residues. In germline, CDR1 is MNHEY, CDR2 SVGAGI. The V and J ends lost 5 bases and 7 bases respectively, with 12 bases between them. CDR3 DNA: TGTGCCAGCAGTAATCCCTATTATGAGCAGTACTTC. This codes for CASSNPYYEQYF.

The chain combines TRBV12-3 or TRBV12-4 with TRBJ2-1; possibly TRBD1 or TRBD2 for D (5 bases each). The CDR3 extends over 14 amino acids. V shed 1 base and J shed 13 bases, with 17 bases lying between them. Here the CDR3 DNA reads TGTGCCAGCAGTTTAGACAGGTCCTGGGAGACCCAGTTCTTC. Translation: CASSLDRSWETQFF.

This clonotype was found many times. The rearrangement links TRBV29-1 to TRBJ2-5; D uncertain. The V end was cut by 7 bases, the J end by 2 bases, with 17 bases between. This CDR3 comprises 14 residues. CDR1 is SQVTM, CDR2 ANQGSEA, per germline. CDR3 DNA: TGCAGCGCTAAGGGTCGGGTCGGACAAGAGACCCAGTACTTC. Encoded protein: CSAKGRVGQETQYF. The whole variable domain, filled in from reference TRBV29-1 and TRBJ2-5, reads SAVISQKPSRDICQRGTSLTIQCQVDSQVTMMFWYRQQPGQSLTLIATANQGSEATYESGFVIDKFPISRPNLTFSTLTVSNMSPEDSSIYLCSAKGRVGQETQYFGPGTRLLVL.

The rearrangement joins TRBV4-2 to TRBJ2-1; TRBD2 matches at 10 bases. Unmatched junction bases numbered 7, after V lost 2 bases and J lost 6 bases. Looked up from germline, CDR1 is LGHNA and CDR2 is YNFKEQ. The CDR3 has 16 residues. The CDR3 DNA sequence: TGTGCCAGCAGCCAACCTAGCGGGAGTAGTTCCAATGAGCAGTTCTTC. Encoded protein: CASSQPSGSSSNEQFF.

This clonotype appeared a few times. The rearrangement joins TRBV6-5 to TRBJ2-7; D unclear. The V end was cut by 0 bases, the J end by 0 bases, with 12 bases between. Germline CDR1 is MNHEY and CDR2 is SVGAGI. CDR3 size: 16 residues. The CDR3 loop reads CASSYSGQSSSYEQYF. CDR3 in DNA: TGTGCCAGCAGTTACTCAGGGCAGTCGAGCTCCTACGAGCAGTACTTC.

This clonotype was observed a few times. The chain carries TRBV29-1 and TRBJ2-7; D might be TRBD1 or TRBD2, each matching 5 bases. CDR1 is SQVTM, CDR2 ANQGSEA, per germline. This CDR3 is 12 amino acids long. Trimming cost V 2 bases and J 5 bases, with 10 bases left between them. For the CDR3, the DNA is TGCAGCGTTGAACGCAAGGGACACGAGCAGTACTTC. Amino acid sequence: CSVERKGHEQYF.

The chain recombines TRBV30 with TRBJ2-4; 9 bases match TRBD2. The DNA end is a closer match to TRBJ2-7, so the J assignment may be wrong. The CDR3 is 17 amino acids. Per germline, CDR1 GTSNPN and CDR2 SVGIG (reference sequence). The DNA for the CDR3 is TGTGCCTGGAGGGGGTATATGTATGCGGGAGGGCGGTACGAGCAGTACTTC. Amino acid sequence: CAWRGYMYAGGRYEQYF.

J is TRBJ2-3 and V is TRBV27, with D uncertain. The J call may be incorrect, as the DNA end agrees better with TRBJ2-7. Germline V gene sequence: CDR1 MNHEY, CDR2 SMNVEV (reference sequence). CDR3 size: 11 residues. CDR3 sequence: CASLNLGSQYF. The CDR3 region has the DNA TGTGCCAGCCTGAACCTAGGGTCGCAGTACTTC.

This chain links TRBV29-1 with TRBJ2-1, with TRBD2 matching 7 bases. The CDR3 totals 14 residues. CDR1 is SQVTM, CDR2 ANQGSEA, per germline. The V gene end was trimmed by 6 bases and the J gene end by 5 bases; junction bases not matched to a gene: 10. The CDR3 reads CSVYGLVKDNEQFF. CDR3 DNA sequence: TGCAGCGTCTACGGACTAGTAAAAGACAATGAGCAGTTCTTC.

The chain uses TRBV7-2 and TRBJ1-2, with 8 bases aligning to TRBD1. The V gene end was trimmed by 6 bases and the J gene end by 4 bases; junction bases not matched to a gene: 10. CDR1 is SGHTA and CDR2 is FQGNSA in the germline V gene. The CDR3 is made up of 15 amino acids. CDR3 nucleotide sequence: TGTGCCAGCAGATTGGGGACAGGTCACGTCTATGGCTACACCTTC. Protein product: CASRLGTGHVYGYTF.